This entry concerns a single TCR beta chain. The antigen is unknown. V was clipped by 5 bases and J by 5 bases, with 15 bases between them. The CDR3 loop spans 15 amino acids. Germline CDR1 reads MNHEY; CDR2 reads SMNVEV (reference sequence). The data are from a study of cytomegalovirus exposure and HLA in healthy donors. Overall study findings and caveats: Presence/absence analyses took donor sequencing depth as roughly uniform. HLA alleles showed associations with fewer than 20,000 TCR beta sequences in a later analysis, at a 0.05 false discovery rate.

The PCR made use of 60 Vbeta and 13 Jbeta primers. Here immunoSEQ multiplex PCR was the method, and the copy in TCRdb shows in-frame clones only, minus some. This table has 90,000 to 120,000 clones, 74% appearing once. This TCR was recovered from a man aged 50-59 years in good health and CMV-seropositive. The V and J genes are TRBV27 and TRBJ1-4; maybe TRBD1 (6 bases). The sequencing sample was made of PBMCs. The CDR3 spells CASSTSGVLNEKLFF. The CDR3 DNA reads as TGTGCCAGCAGTACGTCAGGGGTCCTCAATGAAAAACTGTTTTTT.